These 28 T cell receptor beta chains share one sample of origin, sequenced in a study of cytomegalovirus exposure and HLA in healthy donors. The PCR made use of 60 Vbeta and 13 Jbeta primers. This table comes from immunoSEQ multiplex PCR, and its TCRdb copy is limited to in-frame clones, with some not included. The sample totals about 33,000 clones. The sequenced sample was PBMCs. These receptors were obtained from a man aged 35 to 55 in good health and CMV-seronegative.

V and J are TRBV9 and TRBJ1-5; a weak D match, TRBD1 (6 bases). V lost 5 bases and J lost 0, with 12 bases in between. CDR3 length: 15 amino acids. The V gene's germline CDR1 is SGDLS and CDR2 YYNGEE. Here the CDR3 DNA reads TGTGCCAGCAGTCGGACAGTTGATAGCAATCAGCCCCAGCATTTT. Translated, it gives CASSRTVDSNQPQHF. Supplemented by reference TRBV9 and TRBJ1-5, the full variable domain reads DSGVTQTPKHLITATGQRVTLRCSPRSGDLSVYWYQQSLDQGLQFLIQYYNGEERAKGNILERFSAQQFPDLHSELNLSSLELGDSALYFCASSRTVDSNQPQHFGDGTRLSIL.

V usage is TRBV7-2 and J usage is TRBJ1-5, with a possible D match to TRBD1 (6 bases). The CDR3 is made up of 14 amino acids. The V end lost 3 bases, the J end lost 3 bases, and 9 bases lay between the germline ends. Per the germline V gene, CDR1 is SGHTA and CDR2 is FQGNSA. In DNA form, the CDR3 reads TGTGCCAGCAGCTTTCAGGGGATCAATCAGCCCCAGCATTTT. Translated: CASSFQGINQPQHF.

The chain uses TRBV7-2 and TRBJ1-5; D uncertain. Trimming took off 3 bases at V and 4 bases at J, with 4 bases between the two ends. Germline V lookup: CDR1 SGHTA, CDR2 FQGNSA. The CDR3 has 12 residues. CDR3 sequence (DNA): TGTGCCAGCAGCTTTCAGAATCAGCCCCAGCATTTT. This sequence encodes CASSFQNQPQHF.

The genes are TRBV6-5 and TRBJ1-1, with D unclear. This CDR3 has 14 amino acids. The V and J ends lost 0 bases and 3 bases respectively, with 8 bases between them. Germline V gene data show CDR1 as MNHEY and CDR2 as SVGAGI. CDR3 sequence (DNA): TGTGCCAGCAGTTACTCGGATGGAGACACTGAAGCTTTCTTT. Translated, it gives CASSYSDGDTEAFF.

CDR3 residues: CASSEAQGNYGYTF. For the CDR3, the DNA is TGTGCCAGCAGTGAAGCACAGGGGAACTATGGCTACACCTTC. The chain joins TRBV2 to TRBJ1-2; 7 bases agree with TRBD1. Germline V gene data show CDR1 as SNHLY and CDR2 as FYNNEI. The trim removed 0 bases at V and 2 bases at J, leaving 0 bases unmatched. The CDR3 is 14 residues long.

The genes are TRBV19 and TRBJ2-7, with 9 bases aligning to TRBD2. Germline CDR1 and CDR2: LNHDA and SQIVND (reference sequence). Germline trimming cut 5 bases from V and 1 base from J; bases unmatched to any gene: 12. There are 17 residues in the CDR3. This CDR3 reads CASSGAAGGSLSYEQYF. The CDR3, as DNA: TGTGCCAGTAGTGGGGCAGCGGGAGGTTCACTATCCTACGAGCAGTACTTC.

J is TRBJ1-2 and V is TRBV7-9; TRBD1 is a possible D gene (6 bases). From germline, CDR1 is SEHNR and CDR2 FQNEAQ (reference sequence). V was clipped by 5 bases and J by 0 bases, with 10 bases between them. CDR3 length: 14 residues. The CDR3: CASSVDRANYGYTF. The DNA of the CDR3 is TGTGCCAGCAGCGTGGACAGAGCTAACTATGGCTACACCTTC.

The gene calls are TRBV5-1 and TRBJ2-3; 7 bases line up with TRBD1. CDR1 and CDR2 from the germline V gene are SGHRS and YFSETQ. V lost 4 bases and J lost 4; bases outside the gene matches: 6. CDR3 size: 14 residues. DNA of the CDR3: TGCGCCAGCAGCCCGACAGGGATGGCAGATACGCAGTATTTT. This translates into CASSPTGMADTQYF.

The chain combines TRBV6-1 with TRBJ2-1; D is perhaps TRBD2 (6 bases). The CDR3 runs 14 residues. Germline V gives CDR1 MNHNS, CDR2 SASEGT. Deletions cut 0 bases from V and 9 bases from J, with 12 bases between. The CDR3 region is CASSEAGLLSEQFF. The CDR3 coding sequence is TGTGCCAGCAGTGAAGCGGGACTCCTAAGTGAGCAGTTCTTC.

J is TRBJ1-2 and V is TRBV28; TRBD1 agrees at 10 bases. This CDR3 comprises 14 residues. The junction had 6 bases not matched to a gene; V was cut back by 3 bases and J by 8 bases. From germline, CDR1 is MDHEN and CDR2 SYDVKM. The CDR3 nucleotides are TGTGCCAGCAGTTTTGGGACAGGGGTGGGGGGCTACACCTTC. This codes for CASSFGTGVGGYTF.

The chain employs TRBV5-1 and TRBJ2-2; possible D gene TRBD2, 5 bases. There are 18 residues in the CDR3. V was shortened by 0 bases and J by 3 bases, with 18 bases between the two germline ends. Germline V gene sequence: CDR1 SGHRS, CDR2 YFSETQ. The DNA for the CDR3 is TGCGCCAGCAGCTTGGTATTGGGAGCCTCCCAACACACCGGGGAGCTGTTTTTT. It encodes CASSLVLGASQHTGELFF.

The chain has TRBV29-1 and TRBJ1-1, with 9 bases that match TRBD1. Germline V lookup: CDR1 SQVTM, CDR2 ANQGSEA. The junction had 6 bases not matched to a gene; V was cut back by 3 bases and J by 4 bases. The CDR3 has 14 amino acids. The CDR3 DNA follows: TGCAGCGTTGAGGGGGACAGGGTCTCCACTGAAGCTTTCTTT. This encodes CSVEGDRVSTEAFF. Based on the CDR3 plus reference TRBV29-1 and TRBJ1-1, the full variable domain is SAVISQKPSRDICQRGTSLTIQCQVDSQVTMMFWYRQQPGQSLTLIATANQGSEATYESGFVIDKFPISRPNLTFSTLTVSNMSPEDSSIYLCSVEGDRVSTEAFFGQGTRLTVV.

The J gene is TRBJ2-5, the V gene TRBV4-1; D is uncertain. CDR1 and CDR2 from the germline V gene are MGHRA and YSYEKL. This CDR3 is built from 14 residues. V lost 1 base and J lost 2, with 8 bases in between. The CDR3 nucleotides are TGCGCCAGCAGCCAAGTTATCAGGCAAGAGACCCAGTACTTC. This codes for CASSQVIRQETQYF.

Regarding this clone: The identical CDR3 is also encoded by other nucleotide sequences in the sample. The chain has TRBV5-1 and TRBJ2-6; possibly TRBD1 for D (6 bases). The CDR3 runs 17 residues. With 4 bases removed from V and 4 bases from J, the gap between germline ends came to 18 bases. Germline assignment: CDR1 SGHRS and CDR2 YFSETQ. Written as DNA, the CDR3 is TGCGCCAGCAGCACCTCCCTCACAGGGACGGGGGCCAACGTCCTGACTTTC. Residues: CASSTSLTGTGANVLTF.

The chain joins TRBV28 to TRBJ2-5, with TRBD1 matching over 8 bases. The germline gives CDR1 MDHEN, CDR2 SYDVKM. CDR3 length: 15 amino acids. J gave up 0 bases and V 6 bases, and 6 bases lay outside the gene matches. CDR3 coding DNA: TGTGCCAGCAGCTTCAGGGACAGGTACCAAGAGACCCAGTACTTC. The encoded protein is CASSFRDRYQETQYF.

The chain is built from TRBV5-1 and TRBJ2-7, with a possible D match to TRBD1 (6 bases). The germline V and J ends were trimmed by 0 bases and 3 bases, with 10 bases remaining between them. Germline V gene sequence: CDR1 SGHRS, CDR2 YFSETQ. The CDR3 runs to 14 residues. In DNA form, the CDR3 reads TGCGCCAGCAGCTTGGGTAAGGGGGACTACGAGCAGTACTTC. It specifies CASSLGKGDYEQYF.

The rearrangement joins TRBV2 to TRBJ1-1; D gene ambiguous. V lost 9 bases and J 1 base, leaving 12 bases between the germline ends. CDR3 size: 13 residues. Looked up from germline, CDR1 is SNHLY and CDR2 is FYNNEI. The chain's CDR3 is CARNSQQNTEAFF. The CDR3 DNA reads as TGTGCCAGGAACAGCCAACAGAACACTGAAGCTTTCTTT. The complete variable domain, with remaining parts taken from reference TRBV2 and TRBJ1-1, reads EPEVTQTPSHQVTQMGQEVILRCVPISNHLYFYWYRQILGQKVEFLVSFYNNEISEKSEIFDDQFSVERPDGSNFTLKIRSTKLEDSAMYFCARNSQQNTEAFFGQGTRLTVV.

This rearrangement joins TRBV6-1 to TRBJ1-1, with D possibly TRBD1 on 6 matching bases. Trimming shortened V by 5 bases and J by 5 bases, and 15 bases separated the two germline ends. CDR3 size: 14 residues. CDR1 is MNHNS, CDR2 SASEGT, per germline. The CDR3 sequence is CASSKQGRSTEAFF. The CDR3 coding sequence is TGTGCCAGCAGTAAACAGGGCCGGAGTACTGAAGCTTTCTTT.

The CDR3 loop reads CASSFSTGVGELFF. CDR3 nucleotide sequence: TGTGCCAGCAGTTTTTCGACAGGGGTCGGGGAGCTGTTTTTT. The gene calls are TRBV27 and TRBJ2-2; 8 bases map to TRBD1. From germline, CDR1 is MNHEY and CDR2 SMNVEV (reference sequence). V dropped 3 bases and J dropped 7; count of bases not matched to a gene: 4. This CDR3 region has 14 residues.

The chain employs TRBV5-6 and TRBJ2-1, with 8 bases matching TRBD1. Per germline, CDR1 SGHDT and CDR2 YYEEEE. The CDR3 spans 14 residues. V lost 4 bases and J lost 7; bases outside the gene matches: 7. The CDR3 is CASSDGQGRNEQFF. Written as DNA, the CDR3 is TGTGCCAGCAGCGATGGACAGGGAAGGAATGAGCAGTTCTTC.

The CDR3 sequence is CASSESGTGTEQYF. In DNA, the CDR3 is TGTGCCAGCAGTGAAAGTGGGACAGGGACCGAGCAGTACTTC. The J gene is TRBJ2-7, the V gene TRBV6-1; 9 nucleotides agree with TRBD1. The trim removed 2 bases at V and 6 bases at J, leaving 5 bases unmatched. Looked up from germline, CDR1 is MNHNS and CDR2 is SASEGT. The CDR3 spans 14 residues.

CDR3 DNA sequence: TGTGCCAGCAGAGGACTAGCGGGAGGGCGGCGTACTAGTACAGATACGCAGTATTTT. Its protein product is CASRGLAGGRRTSTDTQYF. The J gene is TRBJ2-3, the V gene TRBV6-9; 15 nucleotides agree with TRBD2. V lost 6 bases and J lost 3; bases outside the gene matches: 13. The CDR3 is 19 residues long. The germline V gene encodes CDR1 MNHGY and CDR2 SVAAGI.

The rearrangement joins TRBV4-3 to TRBJ2-7; 7 bases match TRBD1. CDR3 length: 17 amino acids. Germline lookup yields CDR1 LGHNA and CDR2 YSLEER. V trimming: 3 bases; J trimming: 3 bases; junction bases outside the gene matches: 14. CDR3 protein: CASSQMTGTAESYEQYF. The CDR3 coding sequence is TGCGCCAGCAGCCAGATGACCGGGACAGCAGAAAGCTACGAGCAGTACTTC.

The CDR3 spells CASSPSSYEQYF. As DNA, the CDR3 is TGTGCCAGCTCCCCCAGCTCCTACGAGCAGTACTTC. V is TRBV18 and J is TRBJ2-7; D unresolved. Germline loops: CDR1 KGHSH, CDR2 LQKENI. Trimming removed 6 bases from V and 0 bases from J, with 6 bases in between. The CDR3 is made up of 12 amino acids.

V and J are TRBV18 and TRBJ2-5; TRBD2 agrees at 11 bases. This CDR3 spans 15 amino acids. CDR1 and CDR2 (germline): KGHSH, LQKENI. The V gene end was trimmed by 3 bases and the J gene end by 2 bases; junction bases not matched to a gene: 2. The CDR3 sequence is CASSPSGRVQETQYF. The CDR3, as DNA: TGTGCCAGCTCACCTAGCGGGAGGGTACAAGAGACCCAGTACTTC.

The CDR3 DNA is TGCGCCAGCAGCTTGGAAGAAGGGGGCCCTTTCAACTATGGCTACACCTTC. It specifies CASSLEEGGPFNYGYTF. The chain uses TRBV5-1 and TRBJ1-2, with 7 bases aligning to TRBD1. The CDR3 consists of 17 residues. The germline CDR1 and CDR2 sequences are SGHRS and YFSETQ. V lost 0 bases, J lost 2 bases, and 10 bases stayed unmatched.

V is TRBV11-2 and J is TRBJ2-7; 13 nucleotides align to TRBD2. This CDR3 has 14 residues. V was pared by 4 bases and J by 4 bases, with 1 base of the junction left unmatched. The V gene's germline CDR1 is SGHAT and CDR2 FQNNGV. CDR3 nucleotide sequence: TGTGCCAGCAGCTCGGGACTAGCGGGATACGAGCAGTACTTC. Amino acid sequence: CASSSGLAGYEQYF. The full variable domain, its missing parts supplied by reference TRBV11-2 and TRBJ2-7, is EAGVAQSPRYKIIEKRQSVAFWCNPISGHATLYWYQQILGQGPKLLIQFQNNGVVDDSQLPKDRFSAERLKGVDSTLKIQPAKLEDSAVYLCASSSGLAGYEQYFGPGTRLTVT.

The genes are TRBV4-1 and TRBJ1-2; maybe TRBD1 (5 bases). The CDR3 has 14 amino acids. V shed 3 bases and J shed 5 bases, with 13 bases lying between them. Germline CDR1 reads MGHRA; CDR2 reads YSYEKL. The CDR3 coding sequence is TGCGCCAGCAGCCAGGACATCCCAGGGTATGGCTACACCTTC. Translating gives CASSQDIPGYGYTF.